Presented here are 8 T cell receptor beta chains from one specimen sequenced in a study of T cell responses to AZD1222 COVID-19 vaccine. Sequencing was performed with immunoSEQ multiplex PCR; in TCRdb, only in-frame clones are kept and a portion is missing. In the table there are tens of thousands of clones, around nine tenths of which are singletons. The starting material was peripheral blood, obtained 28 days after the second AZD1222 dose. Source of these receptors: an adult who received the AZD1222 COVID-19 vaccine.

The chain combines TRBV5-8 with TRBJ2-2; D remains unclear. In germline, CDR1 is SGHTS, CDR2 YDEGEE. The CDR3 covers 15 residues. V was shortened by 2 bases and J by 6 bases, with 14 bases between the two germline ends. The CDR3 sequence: CASSLQRQRAGELFF. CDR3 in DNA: TGTGCCAGCAGCTTACAAAGACAACGGGCCGGGGAGCTGTTTTTT.

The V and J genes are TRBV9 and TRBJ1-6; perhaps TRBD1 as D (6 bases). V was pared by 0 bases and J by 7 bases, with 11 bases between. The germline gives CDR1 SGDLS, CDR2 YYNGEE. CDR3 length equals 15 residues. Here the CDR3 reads CASSVEGQPNSPLHF. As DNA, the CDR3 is TGTGCCAGCAGCGTAGAAGGACAGCCGAATTCACCCCTCCACTTT.

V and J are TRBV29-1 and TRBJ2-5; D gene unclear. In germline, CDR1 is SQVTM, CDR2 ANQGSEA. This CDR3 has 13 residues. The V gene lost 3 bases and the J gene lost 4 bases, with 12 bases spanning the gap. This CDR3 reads CSVDGQERETQYF. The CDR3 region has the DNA TGCAGCGTTGACGGTCAGGAGAGAGAGACCCAGTACTTC.

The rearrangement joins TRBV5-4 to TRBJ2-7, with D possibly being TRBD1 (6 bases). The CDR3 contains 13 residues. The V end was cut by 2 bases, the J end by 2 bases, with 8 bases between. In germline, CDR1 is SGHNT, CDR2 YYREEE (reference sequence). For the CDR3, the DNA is TGTGCCAGCAGCTTTACAGGGACCTACGAGCAGTACTTC. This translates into CASSFTGTYEQYF. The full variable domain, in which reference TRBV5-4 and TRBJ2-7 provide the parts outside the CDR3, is ETGVTQSPTHLIKTRGQQVTLRCSSQSGHNTVSWYQQALGQGPQFIFQYYREEENGRGNFPPRFSGLQFPNYSSELNVNALELDDSALYLCASSFTGTYEQYFGPGTRLTVT.

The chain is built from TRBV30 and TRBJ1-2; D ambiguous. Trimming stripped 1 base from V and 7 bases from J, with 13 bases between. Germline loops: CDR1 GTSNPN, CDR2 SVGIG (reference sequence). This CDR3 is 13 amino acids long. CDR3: CAWSESGISGYTF. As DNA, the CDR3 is TGTGCCTGGAGTGAATCGGGTATATCTGGCTACACCTTC.

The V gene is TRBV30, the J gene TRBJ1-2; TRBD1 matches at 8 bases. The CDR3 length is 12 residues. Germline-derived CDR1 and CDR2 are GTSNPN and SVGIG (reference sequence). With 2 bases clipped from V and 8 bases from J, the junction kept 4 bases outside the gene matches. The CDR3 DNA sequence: TGTGCCTGGAGTCAGGGGGCGGAGGGCTACACCTTC. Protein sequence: CAWSQGAEGYTF. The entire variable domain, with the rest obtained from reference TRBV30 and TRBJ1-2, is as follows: SQTIHQWPATLVQPVGSPLSLECTVEGTSNPNLYWYRQAAGRGLQLLFYSVGIGQISSEVPQNLSASRPQDRQFILSSKKLLLSDSGFYLCAWSQGAEGYTFGSGTRLTVV.

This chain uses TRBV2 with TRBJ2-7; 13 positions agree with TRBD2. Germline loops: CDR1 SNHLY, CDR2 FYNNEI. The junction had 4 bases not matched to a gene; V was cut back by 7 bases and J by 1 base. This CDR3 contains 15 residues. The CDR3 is CASTSTSGGSYEQYF. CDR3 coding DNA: TGTGCCAGCACCTCGACTAGCGGGGGGTCCTACGAGCAGTACTTC.

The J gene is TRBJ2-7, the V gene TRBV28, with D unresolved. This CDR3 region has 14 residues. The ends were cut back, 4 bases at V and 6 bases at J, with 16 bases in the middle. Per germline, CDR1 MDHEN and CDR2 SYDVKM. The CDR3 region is CASSSPFWTSEQYF. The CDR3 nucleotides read TGTGCCAGCAGTTCGCCCTTCTGGACGAGCGAGCAGTACTTC.